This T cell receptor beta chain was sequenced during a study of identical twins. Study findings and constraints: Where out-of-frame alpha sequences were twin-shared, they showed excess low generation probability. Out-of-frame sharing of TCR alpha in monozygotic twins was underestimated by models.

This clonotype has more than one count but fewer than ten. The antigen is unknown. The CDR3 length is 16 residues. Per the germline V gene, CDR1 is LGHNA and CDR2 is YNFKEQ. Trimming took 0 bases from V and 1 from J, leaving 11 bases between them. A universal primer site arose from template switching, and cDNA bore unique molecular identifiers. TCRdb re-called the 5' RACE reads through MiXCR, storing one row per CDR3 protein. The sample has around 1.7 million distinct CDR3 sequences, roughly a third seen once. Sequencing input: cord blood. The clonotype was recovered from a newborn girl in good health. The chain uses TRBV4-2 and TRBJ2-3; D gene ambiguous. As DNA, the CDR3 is TGTGCCAGCAGCCAAGAGATTCGAAGCGGCACAGATACGCAGTATTTT. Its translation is CASSQEIRSGTDTQYF.